A single sample gave rise to the 18 T cell receptor beta chains below, sequenced in a study of post-analysis software for immune sequencing data. Study conclusions and caveats: TRBV5-6, TRBV5-1 and TRBV20-1 were among roughly five TRBV segments more frequent in patients than controls.

No antigen is known for these receptors. cDNA libraries of TCR beta carried unique molecular identifiers. Via MiXCR, TCRdb re-called the PCR reads, giving one row per CDR3 protein. The data hold about 460,000 distinct CDR3 sequences, with approximately 46% observed a single time. The sequenced material came from blood. These receptors all come from a girl aged 10 to 17 with multiple sclerosis.

V usage is TRBV10-3 and J usage is TRBJ2-4; D may match TRBD1 or TRBD2 (5 bases each). The CDR3 extends over 11 amino acids. V was cut by 2 bases and J by 9 bases, with 5 bases left in between. The V gene's germline CDR1 is ENHRY and CDR2 SYGVKD. CDR3 bases: TGTGCCATCAGTGAGGGGGGCATTCAGTACTTC. It encodes CAISEGGIQYF.

This rearrangement joins TRBV29-1 to TRBJ1-2; TRBD1 matches at 9 bases. The germline gives CDR1 SQVTM, CDR2 ANQGSEA. J was trimmed by 3 bases and V by 7 bases; bases with no gene match: 6. This CDR3 is built from 13 residues. The CDR3: CSAGDRDYYGYTF. CDR3 sequence (DNA): TGCAGCGCTGGGGACAGGGACTACTATGGCTACACCTTC.

The V and J genes are TRBV9 and TRBJ1-2; weak D call: TRBD1 (6 bases). The germline CDR1 and CDR2 sequences are SGDLS and YYNGEE. CDR3 length: 15 amino acids. The germline V and J ends were trimmed by 4 bases and 3 bases, with 16 bases remaining between them. CDR3 amino acids: CASSSRGPGDYGYTF. In DNA form, the CDR3 reads TGTGCCAGCAGCTCCAGGGGCCCCGGAGACTATGGCTACACCTTC.

This rearrangement joins TRBV20-1 to TRBJ2-7; D call uncertain. The J call is uncertain, as TRBJ2-5 better fits the DNA end. This CDR3 contains 11 residues. Germline V lookup: CDR1 DFQATT, CDR2 SNEGSKA (reference sequence). CDR3 bases: TGCAGCCAGAATTCCAGGGAGACCCAGTACTTC. This gives the protein CSQNSRETQYF.

The chain has TRBV11-2 and TRBJ2-7, with 9 positions matching TRBD2. V was pared by 6 bases and J by 7 bases, with 16 bases of the junction left unmatched. The CDR3 extends over 16 amino acids. The V gene's germline CDR1 is SGHAT and CDR2 FQNNGV. This chain's CDR3 is CASSYLATSGWEEQYF. CDR3 DNA sequence: TGTGCCAGCAGTTACCTGGCCACTAGCGGGTGGGAGGAGCAGTACTTC. Filled out from reference TRBV11-2 and TRBJ2-7, the complete variable domain reads EAGVAQSPRYKIIEKRQSVAFWCNPISGHATLYWYQQILGQGPKLLIQFQNNGVVDDSQLPKDRFSAERLKGVDSTLKIQPAKLEDSAVYLCASSYLATSGWEEQYFGPGTRLTVT.

The chain links TRBV5-1 to TRBJ2-1; D possibly matches TRBD1 or TRBD2 (5 bases each). CDR1 is SGHRS, CDR2 YFSETQ, per germline. The CDR3 length is 16 residues. V lost 1 base to trimming and J lost 4 bases, with 15 bases between them. In nucleotides, the CDR3 is TGCGCCAGCAGCTTGAGGCCCCCCGAGGGGTACAATGAGCAGTTCTTC. Its translation: CASSLRPPEGYNEQFF.

This clonotype appeared a few times. This sequence joins TRBV20-1 and TRBJ2-7; TRBD2 matches 9 bases. Germline V gene sequence: CDR1 DFQATT, CDR2 SNEGSKA (reference sequence). CDR3 length equals 15 residues. V trimming: 3 bases; J trimming: 4 bases; junction bases outside the gene matches: 10. The CDR3 loop is CSASRLAVFSYEQYF. The CDR3 bases are TGCAGTGCTAGTAGACTAGCGGTGTTTTCGTACGAGCAGTACTTC.

This clonotype came up once. The chain is built from TRBV3-1 and TRBJ2-1; possible D gene TRBD2, 5 bases. The V gene lost 2 bases and the J gene lost 5 bases, with 10 bases spanning the gap. The CDR3 runs to 14 residues. Germline V gives CDR1 LGHDT, CDR2 YNNKEL (reference sequence). CDR3 sequence (DNA): TGTGCCAGCAGCCAATCGGAGGCCCACAATGAGCAGTTCTTC. Encoded protein: CASSQSEAHNEQFF.

Concerning this clonotype itself: A read error may be the cause here, since a much bigger clone is one base away. This chain uses TRBV20-1 with TRBJ2-7; TRBD2 matches 10 bases. Germline-derived CDR1 and CDR2 are DFQATT and SNEGSKA (reference sequence). V dropped 6 bases and J dropped 7; count of bases not matched to a gene: 9. The CDR3 is 13 residues long. CDR3 in amino acids: CSARGLADNEQYF. As DNA, the CDR3 is TGCAGTGCCCGCGGACTAGCGGATAATGAGCAGTACTTC.

The gene calls are TRBV7-2 and TRBJ2-5, with a possible D match to TRBD2 (5 bases). Trimming stripped 4 bases from V and 2 bases from J, with 17 bases between. In germline, CDR1 is SGHTA, CDR2 FQGNSA. This CDR3 contains 16 residues. CDR3 in amino acids: CASSSDFLRRQETQYF. CDR3 DNA: TGTGCCAGCAGCTCGGACTTCCTTAGGAGGCAAGAGACCCAGTACTTC.

This clonotype has only a few counts. The junction does not match germline at one end; this may be a read error. V is TRBV5-1 and J is TRBJ1-1; D remains unclear. The CDR3 covers 14 residues. The V gene's germline CDR1 is SGHRS and CDR2 YFSETQ. The CDR3 nucleotides read TGCGCCAGCAGCTTGGCCCATCAGAACACTGGAGCTTTCTTT. This encodes CASSLAHQNTGAFF.

V gene TRBV7-3 combines with J gene TRBJ2-7, with 7 bases that match TRBD1. This CDR3 is 16 amino acids long. The trim removed 3 bases at V and 7 bases at J, leaving 15 bases unmatched. Germline V gene lookup returns CDR1 SGHTA and CDR2 FQGTGA. The CDR3 DNA sequence: TGTGCCAGCAGCTTTCTGGGACAGACCACCGGCGGTGAGCAGTACTTC. Translating gives CASSFLGQTTGGEQYF.

The chain couples TRBV6-5 to TRBJ2-5; 11 bases fit TRBD2. Germline V gives CDR1 MNHEY, CDR2 SVGAGI. The CDR3 extends over 16 amino acids. With 4 bases clipped from V and 3 bases from J, the junction kept 7 bases outside the gene matches. CDR3 sequence: CASSSPGLAAEETQYF. DNA of the CDR3: TGTGCCAGCAGTTCTCCGGGACTAGCGGCGGAAGAGACCCAGTACTTC.

In its sample, this clonotype was seen many times. The J gene is TRBJ2-1, the V gene TRBV29-1; 7 positions agree with TRBD2. Germline loops: CDR1 SQVTM, CDR2 ANQGSEA. Trimming took 4 bases from V and 6 from J; bases not matched to a gene: 0. The CDR3 is 11 residues long. This chain's CDR3 is CSVGGGNEQFF. For the CDR3, the DNA is TGCAGCGTTGGGGGGGGCAATGAGCAGTTCTTC.

This clonotype was recorded a few times. The CDR3 is CASSLELQGGYNTEAFF. CDR3 coding DNA: TGCGCCAGCAGCTTGGAGTTGCAGGGAGGCTATAACACTGAAGCTTTCTTT. The gene calls are TRBV5-1 and TRBJ1-1; D is perhaps TRBD1 (5 bases). There are 17 residues in the CDR3. Germline V gene sequence: CDR1 SGHRS, CDR2 YFSETQ. Trimming took off 0 bases at V and 2 bases at J, with 17 bases between the two ends.

This sequence joins TRBV4-3 and TRBJ1-4; 9 nucleotides line up with TRBD1. This CDR3 is built from 16 residues. Trimming at V came to 4 bases and at J to 5 bases, leaving 8 bases not matched to a gene. Germline V gene lookup returns CDR1 LGHNA and CDR2 YSLEER. The CDR3 nucleotides are TGCGCCAGCAGCCCGGTGGCCGGGACAGGGAATGAAAAACTGTTTTTT. Its translation is CASSPVAGTGNEKLFF.

J is TRBJ2-3 and V is TRBV6-5; the match to TRBD2 covers 7 bases. Germline values: CDR1 MNHEY, CDR2 SVGAGI. V lost 4 bases and J lost 4; bases outside the gene matches: 8. This CDR3 has 15 amino acids. Written as DNA, the CDR3 is TGTGCCAGCAGTTTCAGCGGGATATCCCCAGATACGCAGTATTTT. This codes for CASSFSGISPDTQYF.

Only a few counts were recorded for this clonotype. The CDR3 protein is CSARDLSAISYEQYF. The CDR3 DNA is TGCAGTGCTAGAGATCTCAGCGCTATCTCCTACGAGCAGTACTTC. The rearrangement uses TRBV20-1 and TRBJ2-7; D is unclear. The CDR3 covers 15 residues. CDR1 is DFQATT, CDR2 SNEGSKA, per germline (reference sequence). V lost 0 bases to trimming and J lost 0 bases, with 12 bases between them.